Here is one T cell receptor (beta chain) with its context. This sample is part of a study of blood T cell repertoires in COVID-19. Overall study: Sample material is recorded as cDNA or gDNA derived from T cells, B-cell-depleted T cells, or PBMCs.

This CDR3 is built from 14 residues. V lost 0 bases to trimming and J lost 2 bases, with 7 bases between them. The germline V gene encodes CDR1 MNHEY and CDR2 SVGAGI. Under the authors' procedure: Amplification of reference gene primers was used by the study to estimate nucleated cell counts. Sequenced by immunoSEQ multiplex PCR; TCRdb stores in-frame clones only, minus some. From that table come the V and J calls and clone size; the DNA was used to work out D and trimming. The sample carries more than 250,000 clones, 90% recorded once. The sequencing input was PBMCs or T cells enriched from blood (not recorded which). This receptor was identified in a woman between 18 and 30 years old with acute COVID-19. V gene TRBV6-5 combines with J gene TRBJ1-2; D call uncertain. The CDR3 sequence: CASSYSSENYGYTF. The CDR3, as DNA: TGTGCCAGCAGTTACTCGTCGGAGAACTATGGCTACACCTTC.